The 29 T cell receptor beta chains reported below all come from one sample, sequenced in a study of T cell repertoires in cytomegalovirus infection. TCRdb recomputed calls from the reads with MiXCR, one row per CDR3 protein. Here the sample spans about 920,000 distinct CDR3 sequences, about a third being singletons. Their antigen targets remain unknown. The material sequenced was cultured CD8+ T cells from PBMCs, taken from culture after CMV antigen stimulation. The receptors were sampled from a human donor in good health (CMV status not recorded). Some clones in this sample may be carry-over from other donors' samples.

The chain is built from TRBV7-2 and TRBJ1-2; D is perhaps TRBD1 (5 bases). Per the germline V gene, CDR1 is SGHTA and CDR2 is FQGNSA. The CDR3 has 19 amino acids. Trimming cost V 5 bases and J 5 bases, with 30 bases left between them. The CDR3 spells CASSGRQTAAGAVIYGYTF. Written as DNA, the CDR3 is TGTGCCAGCAGCGGGCGACAGACCGCTGCGGGCGCCGTAATTTATGGCTACACCTTC.

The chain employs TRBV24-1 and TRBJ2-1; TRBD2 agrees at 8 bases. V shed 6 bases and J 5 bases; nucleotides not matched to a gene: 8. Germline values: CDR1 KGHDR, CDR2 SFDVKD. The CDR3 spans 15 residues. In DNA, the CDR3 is TGTGCCACCAGTCCAGTAGCGGGGTCCGACAATGAGCAGTTCTTC. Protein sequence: CATSPVAGSDNEQFF.

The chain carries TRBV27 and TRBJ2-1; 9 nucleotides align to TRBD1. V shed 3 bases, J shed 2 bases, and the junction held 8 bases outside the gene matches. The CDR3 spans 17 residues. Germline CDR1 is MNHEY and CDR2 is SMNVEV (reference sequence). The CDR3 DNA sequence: TGTGCCAGCAGTTTCGTCCCTGGGACAGGGACCTACAATGAGCAGTTCTTC. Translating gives CASSFVPGTGTYNEQFF.

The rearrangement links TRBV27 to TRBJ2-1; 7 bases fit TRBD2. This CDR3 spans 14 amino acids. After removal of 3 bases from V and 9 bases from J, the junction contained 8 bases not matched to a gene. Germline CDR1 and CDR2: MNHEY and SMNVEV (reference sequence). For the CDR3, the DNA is TGTGCCAGCAGTTTCGGCGGGGGAGGGAGTGAGCAGTTCTTC. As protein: CASSFGGGGSEQFF.

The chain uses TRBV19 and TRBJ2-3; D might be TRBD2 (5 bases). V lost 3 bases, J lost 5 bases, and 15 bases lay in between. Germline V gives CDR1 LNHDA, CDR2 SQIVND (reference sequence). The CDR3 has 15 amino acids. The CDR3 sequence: CASSIRGTFLDTQYF. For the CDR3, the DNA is TGTGCCAGTAGTATCCGGGGAACCTTTCTAGATACGCAGTATTTT.

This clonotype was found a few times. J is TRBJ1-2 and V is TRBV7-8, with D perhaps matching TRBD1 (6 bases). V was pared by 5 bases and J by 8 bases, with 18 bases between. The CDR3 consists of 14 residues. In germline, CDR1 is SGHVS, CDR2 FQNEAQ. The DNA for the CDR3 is TGTGCCAGCAGCCCTGGGGGGCCGATAAGGGGCTACACCTTC. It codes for CASSPGGPIRGYTF.

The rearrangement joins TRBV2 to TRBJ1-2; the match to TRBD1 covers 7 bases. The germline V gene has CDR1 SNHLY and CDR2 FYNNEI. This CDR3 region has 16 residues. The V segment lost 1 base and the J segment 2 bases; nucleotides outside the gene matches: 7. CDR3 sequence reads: CASSEGLRDSNYGYTF. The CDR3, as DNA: TGTGCCAGCAGTGAAGGACTCAGGGACAGCAACTATGGCTACACCTTC.

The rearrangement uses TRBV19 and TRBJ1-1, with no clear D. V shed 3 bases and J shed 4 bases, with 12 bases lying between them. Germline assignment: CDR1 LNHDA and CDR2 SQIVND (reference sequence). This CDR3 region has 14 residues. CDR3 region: CASSIGGLSTEAFF. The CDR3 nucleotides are TGTGCCAGTAGTATCGGAGGTTTATCCACTGAAGCTTTCTTT.

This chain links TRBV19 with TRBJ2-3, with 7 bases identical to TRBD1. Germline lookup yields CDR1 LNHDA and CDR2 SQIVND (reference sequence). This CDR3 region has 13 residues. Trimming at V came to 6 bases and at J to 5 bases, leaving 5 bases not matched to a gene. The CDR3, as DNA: TGTGCCAGTAGCGGGACAGAATTAGATACGCAGTATTTT. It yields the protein CASSGTELDTQYF.

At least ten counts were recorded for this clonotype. The CDR3 loop reads CASSSDTSYEQYF. For the CDR3, the DNA is TGTGCCAGCAGCTCGGACACCTCCTACGAGCAGTACTTC. This rearrangement joins TRBV7-2 to TRBJ2-7; a weak D match, TRBD1 (5 bases). Trimming took 4 bases from V and 0 from J, leaving 7 bases between them. CDR3 length equals 13 residues. Per germline, CDR1 SGHTA and CDR2 FQGNSA.

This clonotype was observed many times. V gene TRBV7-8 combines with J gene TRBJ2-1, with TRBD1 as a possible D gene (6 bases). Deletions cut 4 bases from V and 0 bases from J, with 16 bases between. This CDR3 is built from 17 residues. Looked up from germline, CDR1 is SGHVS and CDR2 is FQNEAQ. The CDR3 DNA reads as TGTGCCAGCAGCTCCTCTCCAGGGGAGAGCTCCTACAATGAGCAGTTCTTC. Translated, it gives CASSSSPGESSYNEQFF.

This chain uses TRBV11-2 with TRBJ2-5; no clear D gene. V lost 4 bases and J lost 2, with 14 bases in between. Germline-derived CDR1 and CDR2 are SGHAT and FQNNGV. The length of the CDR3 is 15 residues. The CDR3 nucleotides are TGTGCCAGCAGCTACGCGGCTTACCCGCAAGAGACCCAGTACTTC. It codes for CASSYAAYPQETQYF.

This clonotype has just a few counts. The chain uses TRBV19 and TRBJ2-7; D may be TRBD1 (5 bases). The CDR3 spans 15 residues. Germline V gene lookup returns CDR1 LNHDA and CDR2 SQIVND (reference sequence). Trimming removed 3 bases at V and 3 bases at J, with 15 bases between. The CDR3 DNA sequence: TGTGCCAGTAGTATCGACAGTCGGCACGACTACGAGCAGTACTTC. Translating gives CASSIDSRHDYEQYF.

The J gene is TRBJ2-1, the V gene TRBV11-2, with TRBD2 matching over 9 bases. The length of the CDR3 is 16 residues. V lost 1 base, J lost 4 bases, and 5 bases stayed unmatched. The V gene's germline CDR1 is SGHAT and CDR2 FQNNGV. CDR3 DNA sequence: TGTGCCAGCAGCTTAGGTACGCTAGCGGGATACAATGAGCAGTTCTTC. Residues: CASSLGTLAGYNEQFF.

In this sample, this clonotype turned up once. The CDR3 DNA is TGTGCCAGCAGTGGGGGACGGAACTACGAGCAGTACTTC. Encoded protein: CASSGGRNYEQYF. This chain links TRBV6-6 with TRBJ2-7, with D perhaps assigned TRBD1 or TRBD2 (5 bases each). Germline CDR1 is MNHNY and CDR2 is SVGAGI (reference sequence). The CDR3 contains 13 residues. Trimming cost V 5 bases and J 3 bases, with 11 bases left between them.

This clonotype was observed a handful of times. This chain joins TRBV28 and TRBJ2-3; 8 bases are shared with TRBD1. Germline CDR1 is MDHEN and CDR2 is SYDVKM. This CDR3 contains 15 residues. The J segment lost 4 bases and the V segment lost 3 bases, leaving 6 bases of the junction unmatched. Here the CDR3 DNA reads TGTGCCAGCAGTTTTTGGACAGGGTCAGCAGATACGCAGTATTTT. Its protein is CASSFWTGSADTQYF.

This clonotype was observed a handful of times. The CDR3 is CASSPRRQGGEKLFF. DNA of the CDR3: TGTGCCAGCAGCCCTCGAAGGCAGGGGGGTGAAAAACTGTTTTTT. This chain connects TRBV9 to TRBJ1-4; 7 nucleotides line up with TRBD1. The V gene's germline CDR1 is SGDLS and CDR2 YYNGEE. This CDR3 spans 15 amino acids. V lost 4 bases, J lost 7 bases, and 10 bases stayed unmatched.

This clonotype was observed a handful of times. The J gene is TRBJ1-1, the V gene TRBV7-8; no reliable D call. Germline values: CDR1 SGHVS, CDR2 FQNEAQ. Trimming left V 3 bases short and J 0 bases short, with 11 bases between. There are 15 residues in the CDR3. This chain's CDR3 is CASSLSVLMNTEAFF. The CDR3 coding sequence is TGTGCCAGCAGCTTGTCGGTGCTCATGAACACTGAAGCTTTCTTT.

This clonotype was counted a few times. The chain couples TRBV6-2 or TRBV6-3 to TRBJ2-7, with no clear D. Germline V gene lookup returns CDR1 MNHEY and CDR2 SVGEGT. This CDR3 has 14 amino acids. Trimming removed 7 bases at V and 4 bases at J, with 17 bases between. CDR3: CASTWAGEFYEQYV. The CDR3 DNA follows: TGTGCCAGCACGTGGGCAGGAGAGTTTTACGAGCAGTACGTC.

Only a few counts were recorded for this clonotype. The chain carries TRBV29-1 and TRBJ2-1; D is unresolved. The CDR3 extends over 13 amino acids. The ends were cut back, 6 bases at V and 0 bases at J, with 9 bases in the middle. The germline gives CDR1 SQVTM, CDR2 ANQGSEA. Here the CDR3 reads CSVLTISYNEQFF. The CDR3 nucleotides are TGCAGCGTCCTGACCATCTCCTACAATGAGCAGTTCTTC.

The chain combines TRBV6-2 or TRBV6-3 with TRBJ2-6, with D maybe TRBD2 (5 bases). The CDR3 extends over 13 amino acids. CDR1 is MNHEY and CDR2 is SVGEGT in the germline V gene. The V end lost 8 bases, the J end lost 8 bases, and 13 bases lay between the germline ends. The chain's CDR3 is CASQPGIPNVLTF. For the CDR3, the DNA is TGTGCCAGCCAACCGGGGATCCCCAACGTCCTGACTTTC.

The chain's CDR3 is CASSGQGNGGTEAFF. CDR3 nucleotide sequence: TGTGCCAGCAGTGGGCAGGGAAATGGTGGCACTGAAGCTTTCTTT. The genes are TRBV2 and TRBJ1-1; possible D gene TRBD1, 5 bases. CDR3 size: 15 residues. Per the germline V gene, CDR1 is SNHLY and CDR2 is FYNNEI. V dropped 4 bases and J dropped 4 bases, with 16 bases sitting between them.

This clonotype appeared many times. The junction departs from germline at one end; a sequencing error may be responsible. CDR3 coding DNA: TGTGCCAGCAGCTTAACCCGGACGCTGACGCTGAACTTC. Protein: CASSLTRTLTLNF. V gene TRBV7-2 combines with J gene TRBJ1-2; no definite D call. The CDR3 extends over 13 amino acids. Per the germline V gene, CDR1 is SGHTA and CDR2 is FQGNSA.

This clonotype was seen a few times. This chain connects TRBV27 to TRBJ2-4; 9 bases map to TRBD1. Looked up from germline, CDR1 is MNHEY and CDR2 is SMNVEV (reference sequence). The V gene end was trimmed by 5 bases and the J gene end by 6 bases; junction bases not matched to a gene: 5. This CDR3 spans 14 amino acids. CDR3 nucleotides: TGTGCCAGCAGTCCCGGGACAGGGTCAAACATTCAGTACTTC. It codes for CASSPGTGSNIQYF.

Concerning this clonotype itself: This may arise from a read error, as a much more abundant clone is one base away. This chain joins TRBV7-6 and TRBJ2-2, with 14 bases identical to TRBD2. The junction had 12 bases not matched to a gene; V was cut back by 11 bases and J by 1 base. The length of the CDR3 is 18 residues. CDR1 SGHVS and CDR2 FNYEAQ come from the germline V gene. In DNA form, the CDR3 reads TGTGCCGGCTCATTGACTAGCGGGGGGGCCATGAACACCGGGGAGCTGTTTTTT. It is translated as CAGSLTSGGAMNTGELFF. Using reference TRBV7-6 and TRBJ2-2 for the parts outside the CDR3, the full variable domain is GAGVSQSPRYKVTKRGQDVALRCDPISGHVSLYWYRQALGQGPEFLTYFNYEAQQDKSGLPNDRFSAERPEGSISTLTIQRTEQRDSAMYRCAGSLTSGGAMNTGELFFGEGSRLTVL.

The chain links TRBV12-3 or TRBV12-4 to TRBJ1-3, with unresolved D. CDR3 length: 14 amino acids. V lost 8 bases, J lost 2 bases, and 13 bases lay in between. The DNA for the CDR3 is TGTGCCAGCCGTTCGTTGGTTCCTGGAAACACCATATATTTT. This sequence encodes CASRSLVPGNTIYF.

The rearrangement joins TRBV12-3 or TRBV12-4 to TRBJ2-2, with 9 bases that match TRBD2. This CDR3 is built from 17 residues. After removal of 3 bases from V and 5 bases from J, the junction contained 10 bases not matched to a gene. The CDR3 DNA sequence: TGTGCCAGCAGTTTTTTCGCGGGGGGGCTGACAACCGGGGAGCTGTTTTTT. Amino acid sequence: CASSFFAGGLTTGELFF.

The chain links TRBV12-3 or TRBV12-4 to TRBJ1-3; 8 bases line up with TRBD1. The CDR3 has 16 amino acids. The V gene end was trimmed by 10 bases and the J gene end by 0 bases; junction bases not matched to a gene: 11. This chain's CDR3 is CATPRTGHGSGNTIYF. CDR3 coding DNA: TGTGCCACCCCCCGGACAGGGCACGGCTCTGGAAACACCATATATTTT.

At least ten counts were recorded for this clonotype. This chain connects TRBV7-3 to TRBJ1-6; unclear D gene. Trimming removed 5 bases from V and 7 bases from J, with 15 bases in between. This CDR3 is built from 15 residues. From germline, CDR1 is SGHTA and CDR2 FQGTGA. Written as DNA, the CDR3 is TGTGCCAGCAGCGCACAACCGGGCCAAAATTCACCCCTCCACTTT. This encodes CASSAQPGQNSPLHF.